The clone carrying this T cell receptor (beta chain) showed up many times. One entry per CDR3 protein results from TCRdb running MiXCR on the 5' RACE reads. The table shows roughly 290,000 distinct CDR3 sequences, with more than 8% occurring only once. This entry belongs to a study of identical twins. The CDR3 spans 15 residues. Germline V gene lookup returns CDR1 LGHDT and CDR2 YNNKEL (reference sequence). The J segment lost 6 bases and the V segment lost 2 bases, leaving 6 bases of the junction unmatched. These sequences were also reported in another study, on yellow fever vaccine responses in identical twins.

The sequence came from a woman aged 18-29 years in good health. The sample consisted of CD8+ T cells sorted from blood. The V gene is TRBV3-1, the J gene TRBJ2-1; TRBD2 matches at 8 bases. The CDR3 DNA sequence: TGTGCCAGCAGCCAACGCCCCGGGGGGGCCAATGAGCAGTTCTTC. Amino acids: CASSQRPGGANEQFF.